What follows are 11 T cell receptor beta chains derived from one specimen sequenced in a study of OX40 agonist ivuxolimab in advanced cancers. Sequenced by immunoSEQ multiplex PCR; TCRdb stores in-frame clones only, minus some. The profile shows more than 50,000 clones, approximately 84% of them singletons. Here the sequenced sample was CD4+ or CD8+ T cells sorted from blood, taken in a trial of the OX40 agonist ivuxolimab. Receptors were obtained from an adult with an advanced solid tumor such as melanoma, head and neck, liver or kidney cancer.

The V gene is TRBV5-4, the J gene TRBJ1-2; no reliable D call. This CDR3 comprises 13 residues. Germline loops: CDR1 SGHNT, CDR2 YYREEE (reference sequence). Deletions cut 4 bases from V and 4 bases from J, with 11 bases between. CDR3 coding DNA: TGTGCCAGCAGCCCAGACGGCTTCTATGGCTACACCTTC. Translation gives CASSPDGFYGYTF.

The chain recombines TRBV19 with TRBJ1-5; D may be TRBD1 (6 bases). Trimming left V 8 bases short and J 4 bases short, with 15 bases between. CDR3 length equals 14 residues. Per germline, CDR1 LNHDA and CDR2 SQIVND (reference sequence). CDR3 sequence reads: CASGNHRVNQPQHF. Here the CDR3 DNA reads TGTGCCAGTGGAAACCACAGGGTAAATCAGCCCCAGCATTTT.

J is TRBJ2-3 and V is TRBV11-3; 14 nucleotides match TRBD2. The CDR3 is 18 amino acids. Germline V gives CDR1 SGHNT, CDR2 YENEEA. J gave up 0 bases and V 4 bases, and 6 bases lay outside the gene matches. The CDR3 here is CASSSGTSGSGSTDTQYF. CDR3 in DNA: TGTGCCAGCAGCTCCGGGACTAGCGGGAGTGGTAGCACAGATACGCAGTATTTT.

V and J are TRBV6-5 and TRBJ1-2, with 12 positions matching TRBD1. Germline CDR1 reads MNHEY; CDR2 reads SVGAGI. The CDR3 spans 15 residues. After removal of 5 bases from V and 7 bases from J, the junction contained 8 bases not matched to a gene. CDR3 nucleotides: TGTGCCAGCAGTAAAACCGGGACAGGGGGCAGTGGCTACACCTTC. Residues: CASSKTGTGGSGYTF.

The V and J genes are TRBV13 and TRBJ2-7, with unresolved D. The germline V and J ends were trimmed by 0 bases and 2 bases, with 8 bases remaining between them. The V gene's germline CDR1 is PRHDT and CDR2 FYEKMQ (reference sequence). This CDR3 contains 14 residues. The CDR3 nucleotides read TGTGCCAGCAGCTTAGGTCCAGTCACCTACGAGCAGTACTTC. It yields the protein CASSLGPVTYEQYF.

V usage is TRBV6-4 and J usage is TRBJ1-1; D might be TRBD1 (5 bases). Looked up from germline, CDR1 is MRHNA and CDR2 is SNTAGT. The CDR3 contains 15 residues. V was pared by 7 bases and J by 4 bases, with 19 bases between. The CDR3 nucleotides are TGTGCCAGCATCCCCGGGGGAAGTAGGGGCACTGAAGCTTTCTTT. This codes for CASIPGGSRGTEAFF.

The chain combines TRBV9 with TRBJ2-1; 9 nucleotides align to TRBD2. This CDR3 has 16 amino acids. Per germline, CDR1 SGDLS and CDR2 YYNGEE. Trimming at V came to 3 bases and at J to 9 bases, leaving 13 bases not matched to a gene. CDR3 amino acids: CASSALLEREAREQFF. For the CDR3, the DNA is TGTGCCAGCAGCGCGTTATTGGAGCGGGAGGCCCGTGAGCAGTTCTTC. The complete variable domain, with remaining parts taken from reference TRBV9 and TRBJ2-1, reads DSGVTQTPKHLITATGQRVTLRCSPRSGDLSVYWYQQSLDQGLQFLIQYYNGEERAKGNILERFSAQQFPDLHSELNLSSLELGDSALYFCASSALLEREAREQFFGPGTRLTVL.

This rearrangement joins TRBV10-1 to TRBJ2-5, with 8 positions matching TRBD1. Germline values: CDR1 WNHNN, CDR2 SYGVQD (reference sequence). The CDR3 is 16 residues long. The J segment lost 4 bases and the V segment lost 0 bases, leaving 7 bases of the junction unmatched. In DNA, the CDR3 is TGCGCCAGCAGTGAGTCGACAGGGGCTAGAAGAGAGACCCAGTACTTC. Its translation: CASSESTGARRETQYF.

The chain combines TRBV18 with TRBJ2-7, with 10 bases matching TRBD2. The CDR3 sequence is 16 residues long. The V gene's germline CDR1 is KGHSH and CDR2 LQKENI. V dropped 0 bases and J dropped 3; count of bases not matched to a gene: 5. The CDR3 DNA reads TGTGCCAGCTCACCACCGGCTCTAGCGGGAGTCTACGAGCAGTACTTC. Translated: CASSPPALAGVYEQYF.

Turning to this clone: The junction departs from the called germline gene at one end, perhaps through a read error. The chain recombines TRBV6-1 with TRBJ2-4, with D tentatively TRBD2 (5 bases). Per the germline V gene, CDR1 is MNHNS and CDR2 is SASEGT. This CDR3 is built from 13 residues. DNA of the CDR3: TGTGCCAGCAGAGAAGGGAGTATTGACATTCAGTACTTC. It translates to CASREGSIDIQYF.

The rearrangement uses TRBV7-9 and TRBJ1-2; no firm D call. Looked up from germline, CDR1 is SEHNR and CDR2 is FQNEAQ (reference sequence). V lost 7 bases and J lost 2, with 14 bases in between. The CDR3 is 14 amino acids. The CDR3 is CASTPPGPNYGYTF. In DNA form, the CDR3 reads TGTGCCAGCACCCCGCCCGGACCCAACTATGGCTACACCTTC. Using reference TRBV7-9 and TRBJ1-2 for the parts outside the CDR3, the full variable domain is DTGVSQNPRHKITKRGQNVTFRCDPISEHNRLYWYRQTLGQGPEFLTYFQNEAQLEKSRLLSDRFSAERPKGSFSTLEIQRTEQGDSAMYLCASTPPGPNYGYTFGSGTRLTVV.